Described below is a single TCR beta chain sequence and its context. Its antigen is not known. The sample is drawn from a study of Tregs in tolerant kidney transplant recipients. Study-level results: Tregs expanded with activated donor B cells seemed most donor-specific.

TCRdb's table, derived via immunoSEQ multiplex PCR, lists solely in-frame clones and lacks some. The sample has fewer than 80,000 clones, under 98% seen once. Germline V gene data show CDR1 as LNHDA and CDR2 as SQIVND (reference sequence). V gave up 4 bases and J gave up 4 bases; unmatched junction bases: 10. The CDR3 consists of 17 residues. Source: Tregs from blood, taken before the transplant. This sequence originates from a human donor who received a combined kidney and bone marrow transplant. The V call is TRBV19, the J call TRBJ2-1; TRBD2 agrees at 10 bases. The CDR3 spells CASSNKRGGPAYNEQFF. The CDR3 nucleotides read TGTGCCAGTAGTAACAAGCGGGGGGGCCCGGCATACAATGAGCAGTTCTTC.